The sequence of this T cell receptor (beta chain) was determined in a study of blood T cell repertoires in COVID-19. Study-level background: Acute and convalescent COVID-19 specimens originated in the United States, Italy and Spain. T cells, B-cell-depleted T cells, or PBMCs supplied cDNA or gDNA.

Germline assignment: CDR1 SQVTM and CDR2 ANQGSEA. V gave up 3 bases and J gave up 3 bases; unmatched junction bases: 12. This CDR3 is 17 amino acids long. Original processing methods: Reference gene primer amplification in the assay estimated nucleated cell counts. Assay: immunoSEQ multiplex PCR; the TCRdb copy retains only in-frame clones and omits some. The V and J calls and clone size are taken from that table; D and trimming were inferred from the DNA. The sample includes 200,000 or so clones, roughly 85% seen only once; the top ten take about 4.8%. This clonotype was sampled from a woman aged 25 to 39 with acute or convalescent COVID-19. The chain couples TRBV29-1 to TRBJ2-1; the match to TRBD1 covers 9 bases. Sample: peripheral blood. The CDR3 loop reads CSVDTGGQGLGYNEQFF. In DNA form, the CDR3 reads TGCAGCGTTGACACAGGGGGACAGGGATTGGGCTACAATGAGCAGTTCTTC.